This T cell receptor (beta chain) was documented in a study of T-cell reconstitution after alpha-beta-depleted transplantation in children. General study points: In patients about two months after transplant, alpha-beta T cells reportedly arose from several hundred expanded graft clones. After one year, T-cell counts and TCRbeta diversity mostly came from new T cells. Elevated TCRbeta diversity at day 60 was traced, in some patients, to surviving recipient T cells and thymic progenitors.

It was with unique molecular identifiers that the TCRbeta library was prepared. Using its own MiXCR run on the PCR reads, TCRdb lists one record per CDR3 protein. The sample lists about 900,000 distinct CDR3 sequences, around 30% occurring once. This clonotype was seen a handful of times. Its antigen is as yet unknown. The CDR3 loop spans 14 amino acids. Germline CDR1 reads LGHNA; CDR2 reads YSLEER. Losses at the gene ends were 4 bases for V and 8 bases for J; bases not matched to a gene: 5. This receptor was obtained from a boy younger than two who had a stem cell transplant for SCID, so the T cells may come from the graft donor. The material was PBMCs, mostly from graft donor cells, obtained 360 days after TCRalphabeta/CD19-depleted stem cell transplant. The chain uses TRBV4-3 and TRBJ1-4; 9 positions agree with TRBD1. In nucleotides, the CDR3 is TGCGCCAGCAGCCTCGGGACAGGGAGAGAAAAACTGTTTTTT. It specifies CASSLGTGREKLFF.